A single T cell receptor beta chain is shown here with its context. This clone occurred once. Its target antigen remains unknown. No much larger clonotype is one base removed from it; base qualities were not supplied. This entry comes from a study of blood T cell repertoires in COVID-19 (dated by TCRdb to the early 2020s). Concerning the study at large: The collaborator samples originated in the United States, Italy and Spain and spanned the acute and convalescent phases of COVID-19. The samples were drawn from two sources: the first 160 participants of the ongoing ImmuneRACE study, and over 950 subjects contributed by 6 global collaborators. The material from the prospective study consisted of cDNA or gDNA derived from T cells, B-cell-depleted T cells, or PBMCs. A de-identified subject ID, COVID-19 status, age in years and sex were almost always included in the sample metadata. The repertoires were released in a freely available public database intended as a resource for research on the immune response to SARS-CoV-2. Subjects who had been exposed to COVID-19, were actively infected with it, or had recovered from it provided the deeply sampled blood TCRbeta repertoires that made up the dataset. Where HLA class I and class II types were available, the types were taken from metadata supplied by the sample provider, not from assay-based typing. The paper as a whole reports these results and caveats: The amount of clinical and demographic metadata varied by source and participant and was provided uncurated.

Participants in the prospective study were enrolled through a virtual design, were aged roughly 18 to 90 years, and lived in some 24 United States geographic areas. Cohort assignment in the prospective study relied on participant-reported clinical history from a screening survey and a study questionnaire. For ImmuneRACE Cohort 3, a participant was defined as recovered based on two consecutive negative NP/OP PCR tests, clearance by a healthcare professional, or resolution of symptoms. In the prospective study, mobile phlebotomists collected whole blood, serum and a nasopharyngeal or oropharyngeal swab from each participant. Participants in the prospective study had the option to provide additional blood draws and questionnaires over a 2-month period. Prospective study blood samples were shipped either frozen or at room temperature before DNA extraction. The immunoSEQ Assay, a bias-controlled multiplex PCR, was used to amplify TCRbeta CDR3 regions from genomic DNA. The published analysis was carried out like this. The number of nucleated cells in each sample was estimated by amplification of reference gene primers within the assay. To quantify the absolute abundance of each unique TCRbeta CDR3 rearrangement, sequence reads were collapsed and filtered. For each sample, productive Simpson clonality was calculated as the square root of Simpson's diversity index across productive rearrangements. TCRdb limited this immuneACCESS table to in-frame rearrangements with V and J called. A share of clones is missing; checked studies link under half to unresolved V genes, and the rest is unexplained. The D gene and trimming were derived from the DNA, and the V and J assignments and clone size from that table. Within this sample are some 300,000 clones, with nearly 90% of them counted one time only. The ten largest clones represent just under 9.5% of the sample.

In the germline V gene (reference sequence), CDR1 corresponds to SGHNT and CDR2 to YYREEE. Trimming takes 6 bases off V and 4 bases off J; junction bases not matched to a gene: 9. The CDR3 sequence holds 14 residues, the cysteine and phenylalanine included. Left in the record is the CDR3 DNA by itself, 42 bases read in frame from the first base. The V gene is TRBV5-4 and the J gene is TRBJ1-2; 7 nucleotides in the junction match TRBD1. The origin of this receptor is a woman in her 30s who had recovered from COVID-19. The source material was PBMCs or T cells enriched from blood (not recorded which). The nucleotide sequence reads as follows: TGTGCCAGCACTAGGGGCCGGGACAGCTATGGCTACACCTTC. Protein translation: CASTRGRDSYGYTF.